The source of this T cell receptor beta chain is a study of vaccination effects on CD4 cells after COVID-19. Study-wide points: Infection-derived and vaccine-derived clones contracted markedly late after vaccination.

Clones were sequenced by immunoSEQ multiplex PCR, and TCRdb holds only the in-frame ones, with some missing. The sample records approximately 68,000 clones, 78% being singletons. The CDR3 totals 15 residues. Germline values: CDR1 LGHDT, CDR2 YNNKEL (reference sequence). Trimming at V came to 1 base and at J to 8 bases, leaving 6 bases not matched to a gene. Before any sequencing was done, the ViraFEST assay used viral peptide pools to expand antigen-specific CD4+ T cells. Cells that had been cultured for ten to eleven days were the source of isolated CD4+ T cells. Each vaccine recipient was nucleocapsid antibody negative and had no prior SARS-CoV-2 infection. This clone has only a few counts. Its matching antigen is unknown.

Sequences were derived from CD4+ T cells from PBMCs cultured with SARS-CoV-2 spike peptides, sampled before COVID-19 vaccination. This TCR was recovered from a human donor who received a COVID-19 vaccine. The rearrangement uses TRBV3-1 (or the pseudogene TRBV3-2) and TRBJ2-1, with 9 nucleotides matching TRBD1. The DNA of the CDR3 is TGTGCCAGCAGCCAAGTGACAGGGGGTTTAGATGAGCAGTTCTTC. It codes for CASSQVTGGLDEQFF.